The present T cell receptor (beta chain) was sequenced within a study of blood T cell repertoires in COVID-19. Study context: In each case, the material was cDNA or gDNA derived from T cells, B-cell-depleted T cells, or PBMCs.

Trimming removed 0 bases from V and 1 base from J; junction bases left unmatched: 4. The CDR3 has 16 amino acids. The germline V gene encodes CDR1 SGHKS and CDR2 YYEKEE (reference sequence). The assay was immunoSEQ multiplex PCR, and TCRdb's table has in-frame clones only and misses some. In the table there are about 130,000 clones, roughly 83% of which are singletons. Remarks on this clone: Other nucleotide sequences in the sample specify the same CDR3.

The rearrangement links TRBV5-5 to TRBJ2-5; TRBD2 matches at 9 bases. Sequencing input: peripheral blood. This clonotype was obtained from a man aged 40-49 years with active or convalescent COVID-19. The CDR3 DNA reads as TGTGCCAGCAGCTTGGCCCTAGCGGGGACCCAAGAGACCCAGTACTTC. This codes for CASSLALAGTQETQYF. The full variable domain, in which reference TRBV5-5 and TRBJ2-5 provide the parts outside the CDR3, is DAGVTQSPTHLIKTRGQQVTLRCSPISGHKSVSWYQQVLGQGPQFIFQYYEKEERGRGNFPDRFSARQFPNYSSELNVNALLLGDSALYLCASSLALAGTQETQYFGPGTRLLVL.